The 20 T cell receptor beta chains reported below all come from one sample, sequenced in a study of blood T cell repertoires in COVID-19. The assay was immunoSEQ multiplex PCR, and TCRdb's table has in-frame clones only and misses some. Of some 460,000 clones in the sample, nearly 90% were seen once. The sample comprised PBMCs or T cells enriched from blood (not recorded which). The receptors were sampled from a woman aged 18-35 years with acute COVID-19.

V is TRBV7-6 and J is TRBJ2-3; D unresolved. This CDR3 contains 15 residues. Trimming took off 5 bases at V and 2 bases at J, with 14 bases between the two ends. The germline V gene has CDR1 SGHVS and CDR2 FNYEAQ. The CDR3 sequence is CASSRWSRDTDTQYF. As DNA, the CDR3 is TGTGCCAGCAGCCGGTGGTCTAGAGACACAGATACGCAGTATTTT.

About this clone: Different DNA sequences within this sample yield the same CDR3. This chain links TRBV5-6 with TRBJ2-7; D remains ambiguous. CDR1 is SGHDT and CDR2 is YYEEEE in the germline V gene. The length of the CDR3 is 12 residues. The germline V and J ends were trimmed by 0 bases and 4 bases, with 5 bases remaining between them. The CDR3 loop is CASSLALYEQYF. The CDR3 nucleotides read TGTGCCAGCAGCTTGGCCCTATACGAGCAGTACTTC.

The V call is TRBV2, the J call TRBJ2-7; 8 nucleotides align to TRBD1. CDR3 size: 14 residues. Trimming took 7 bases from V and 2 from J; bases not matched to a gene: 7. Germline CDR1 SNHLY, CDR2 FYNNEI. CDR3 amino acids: CASIRSGGTYEQYF. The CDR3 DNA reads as TGTGCCAGCATCCGATCAGGGGGCACCTACGAGCAGTACTTC.

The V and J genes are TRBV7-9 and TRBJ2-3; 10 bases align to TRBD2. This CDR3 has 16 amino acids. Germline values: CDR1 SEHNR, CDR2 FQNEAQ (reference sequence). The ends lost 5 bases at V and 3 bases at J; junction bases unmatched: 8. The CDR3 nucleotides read TGTGCCAGCAGCAGACAGACTAGCGGGCTAACAGATACGCAGTATTTT. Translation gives CASSRQTSGLTDTQYF.

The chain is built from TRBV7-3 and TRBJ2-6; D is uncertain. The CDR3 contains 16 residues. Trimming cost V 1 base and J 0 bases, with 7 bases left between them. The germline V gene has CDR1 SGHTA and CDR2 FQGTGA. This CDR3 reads CASSLSSHSGANVLTF. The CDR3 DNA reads TGTGCCAGCAGCTTAAGTAGCCACTCTGGGGCCAACGTCCTGACTTTC.

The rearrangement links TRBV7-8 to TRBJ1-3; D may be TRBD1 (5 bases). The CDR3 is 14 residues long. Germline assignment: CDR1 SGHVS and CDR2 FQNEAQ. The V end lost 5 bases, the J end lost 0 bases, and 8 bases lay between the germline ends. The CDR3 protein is CASSVQGSGNTIYF. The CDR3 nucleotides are TGTGCCAGCAGCGTTCAGGGCTCTGGAAACACCATATATTTT.

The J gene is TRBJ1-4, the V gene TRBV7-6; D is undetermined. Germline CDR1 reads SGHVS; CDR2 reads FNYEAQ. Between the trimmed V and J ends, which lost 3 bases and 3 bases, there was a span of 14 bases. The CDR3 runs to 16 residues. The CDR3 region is CASSFGNRGSNEKLFF. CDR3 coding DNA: TGTGCCAGCAGCTTTGGGAACCGGGGATCTAATGAAAAACTGTTTTTT.

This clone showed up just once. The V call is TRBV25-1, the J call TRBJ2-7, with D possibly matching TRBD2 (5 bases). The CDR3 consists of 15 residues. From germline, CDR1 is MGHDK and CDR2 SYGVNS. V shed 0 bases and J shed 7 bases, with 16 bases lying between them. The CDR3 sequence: CASSEYTASLEEQYF. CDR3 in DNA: TGTGCCAGCAGTGAATATACTGCTAGCTTGGAGGAGCAGTACTTC.

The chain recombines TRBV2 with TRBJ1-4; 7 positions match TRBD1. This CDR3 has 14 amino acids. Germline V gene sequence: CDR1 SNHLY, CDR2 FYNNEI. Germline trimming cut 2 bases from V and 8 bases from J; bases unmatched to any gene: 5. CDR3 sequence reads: CASSEYGTAEKLFF. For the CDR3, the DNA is TGTGCCAGCAGTGAATACGGGACAGCCGAAAAACTGTTTTTT.

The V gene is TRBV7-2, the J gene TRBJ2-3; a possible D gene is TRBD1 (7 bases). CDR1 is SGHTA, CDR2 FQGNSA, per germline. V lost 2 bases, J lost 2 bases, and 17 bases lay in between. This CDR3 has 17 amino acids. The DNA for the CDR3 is TGTGCCAGCAGCTTAAAGCCAGGGGGGAGAGTCACAGATACGCAGTATTTT. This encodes CASSLKPGGRVTDTQYF. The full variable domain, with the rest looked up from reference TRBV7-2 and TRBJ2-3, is GAGVSQSPSNKVTEKGKDVELRCDPISGHTALYWYRQSLGQGLEFLIYFQGNSAPDKSGLPSDRFSAERTGGSVSTLTIQRTQQEDSAVYLCASSLKPGGRVTDTQYFGPGTRLTVL.

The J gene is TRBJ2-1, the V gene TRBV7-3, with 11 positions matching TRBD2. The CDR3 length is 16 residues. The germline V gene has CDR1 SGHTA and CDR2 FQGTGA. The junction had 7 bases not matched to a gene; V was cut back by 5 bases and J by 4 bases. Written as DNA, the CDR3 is TGTGCCAGCAGCGTAAGATGGACTAGCGGGTACAATGAGCAGTTCTTC. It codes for CASSVRWTSGYNEQFF. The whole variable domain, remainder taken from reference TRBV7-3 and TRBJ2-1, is GAGVSQTPSNKVTEKGKYVELRCDPISGHTALYWYRQSLGQGPEFLIYFQGTGAADDSGLPNDRFFAVRPEGSVSTLKIQRTERGDSAVYLCASSVRWTSGYNEQFFGPGTRLTVL.

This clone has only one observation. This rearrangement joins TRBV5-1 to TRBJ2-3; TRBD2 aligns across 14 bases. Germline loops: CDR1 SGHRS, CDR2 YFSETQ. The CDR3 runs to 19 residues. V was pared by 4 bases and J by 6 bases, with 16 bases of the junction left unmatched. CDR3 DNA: TGCGCCAGCAGCAGCGCCGGGACTAGCGGGGGTACCGTCTTTGATACGCAGTATTTT. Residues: CASSSAGTSGGTVFDTQYF.

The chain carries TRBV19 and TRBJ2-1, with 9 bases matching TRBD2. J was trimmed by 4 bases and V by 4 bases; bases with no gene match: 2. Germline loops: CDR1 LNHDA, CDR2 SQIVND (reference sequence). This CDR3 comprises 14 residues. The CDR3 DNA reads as TGTGCCAGTAGTAGGCGGGAGGGGTACAATGAGCAGTTCTTC. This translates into CASSRREGYNEQFF.

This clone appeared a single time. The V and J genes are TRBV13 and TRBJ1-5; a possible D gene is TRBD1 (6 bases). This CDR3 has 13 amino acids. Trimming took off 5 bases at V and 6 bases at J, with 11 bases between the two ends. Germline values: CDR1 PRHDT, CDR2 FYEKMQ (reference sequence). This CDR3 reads CASSLRGAQPQHF. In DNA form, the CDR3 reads TGTGCCAGCAGCCTACGGGGGGCTCAGCCCCAGCATTTT. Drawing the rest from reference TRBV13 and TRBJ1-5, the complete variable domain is AAGVIQSPRHLIKEKRETATLKCYPIPRHDTVYWYQQGPGQDPQFLISFYEKMQSDKGSIPDRFSAQQFSDYHSELNMSSLELGDSALYFCASSLRGAQPQHFGDGTRLSIL.

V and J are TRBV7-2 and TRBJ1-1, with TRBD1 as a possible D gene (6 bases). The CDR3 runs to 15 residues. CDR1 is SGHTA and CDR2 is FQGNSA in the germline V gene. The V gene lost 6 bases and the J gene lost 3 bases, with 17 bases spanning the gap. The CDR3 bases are TGTGCCAGCAGAACTATCGGACAGTTTTACACTGAAGCTTTCTTT. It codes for CASRTIGQFYTEAFF.

Here the CDR3 DNA reads TGTGCCACCAGCAGAGAGGGCAGGGGAAACAATCAGCCCCAGCATTTT. Protein product: CATSREGRGNNQPQHF. The V gene is TRBV15, the J gene TRBJ1-5; weak D call: TRBD1 (6 bases). Germline-derived CDR1 and CDR2 are LNHNV and YYDKDF (reference sequence). The CDR3 consists of 16 residues. V shed 0 bases and J shed 3 bases, with 12 bases lying between them.

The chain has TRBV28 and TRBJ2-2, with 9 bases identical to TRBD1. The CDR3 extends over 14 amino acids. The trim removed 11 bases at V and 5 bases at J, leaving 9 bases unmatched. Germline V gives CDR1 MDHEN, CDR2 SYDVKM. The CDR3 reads CAAETGGETGELFF. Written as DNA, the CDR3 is TGTGCCGCGGAGACAGGGGGAGAGACCGGGGAGCTGTTTTTT.

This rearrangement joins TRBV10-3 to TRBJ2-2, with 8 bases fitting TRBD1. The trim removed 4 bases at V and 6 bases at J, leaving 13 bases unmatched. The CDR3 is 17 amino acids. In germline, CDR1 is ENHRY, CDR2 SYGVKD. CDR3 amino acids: CAISGSGQGFLSGELFF. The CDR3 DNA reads TGTGCCATCAGTGGGAGCGGACAGGGTTTTCTGTCCGGGGAGCTGTTTTTT.

CDR3 coding DNA: TGTGCCAGCAGCTTGAAACAGGGAAGAACTGAAGCTTTCTTT. This translates into CASSLKQGRTEAFF. The V call is TRBV5-4, the J call TRBJ1-1; D possibly corresponds to TRBD1 (6 bases). The germline V gene encodes CDR1 SGHNT and CDR2 YYREEE (reference sequence). The germline V and J ends were trimmed by 1 base and 5 bases, with 12 bases remaining between them. The CDR3 loop spans 14 amino acids.

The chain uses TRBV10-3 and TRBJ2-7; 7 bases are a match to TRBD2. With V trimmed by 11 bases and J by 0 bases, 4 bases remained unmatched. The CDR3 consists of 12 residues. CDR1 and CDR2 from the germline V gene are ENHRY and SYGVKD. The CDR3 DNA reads TGTGCCGTGGGGACTAACTCCTACGAGCAGTACTTC. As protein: CAVGTNSYEQYF.